A selection of T cell receptor beta chains follows, all from one sample in a study of T-cell reconstitution after alpha-beta-depleted transplantation in children. TCRdb redid the calling of the PCR reads with MiXCR, one entry per CDR3 protein. The sample records over 100,000 distinct CDR3 sequences, about 6% being singletons. The material was PBMCs, mostly from graft donor cells, obtained 60 days after TCRalphabeta/CD19-depleted stem cell transplant. Every receptor here comes from a female patient younger than 10 who had a stem cell transplant for Fanconi anemia, so the T cells may come from the graft donor. The CDR3 runs from the conserved cysteine through the conserved F or W. The D gene is left open where the match is weak. Clone size appears in some rows only: once, few, many, or a class for an expanded clone.

clone_size: few; v_call: TRBV28; j_call: TRBJ2-7; d_call: TRBD2; cdr3_nt: TGTGCCAGCTTGTACAGCGGGAGCAAGGGCGAGCAGTACTTC; cdr3_aa: CASLYSGSKGEQYF
clone_size: once; v_call: TRBV28; j_call: TRBJ2-7; d_call: TRBD2; cdr3_nt: TGTGCCAGCGCCGTTGGACTAGTGGTCTTGGGGTCCTACGAGCAGTACTTC; cdr3_aa: CASAVGLVVLGSYEQYF
clone_size: many; v_call: TRBV7-6; j_call: TRBJ2-6; d_call: -; cdr3_nt: TGTGCCAGCAGCGACATGAAATTGACAGGCTTAGCGCCTGGGGCCAACGTCCTGACTTTC; cdr3_aa: CASSDMKLTGLAPGANVLTF
clone_size: few; v_call: TRBV15; j_call: TRBJ1-2; d_call: TRBD1; cdr3_nt: TGTGCCACCAGCAGAGATCCGGGACAGGGAATCGGGCTGTATGGCTACACCTTC; cdr3_aa: CATSRDPGQGIGLYGYTF
clone_size: -; v_call: TRBV20-1; j_call: TRBJ2-5; d_call: TRBD2; cdr3_nt: TGCAGTGCTCCGATTCCCGGGACTAGCGGGGGATCGTACTTC; cdr3_aa: CSAPIPGTSGGSYF
clone_size: many; v_call: TRBV29-1; j_call: TRBJ1-6; d_call: -; cdr3_nt: TGCAGCGTTGTCGTGGATAATTCACCCCTCCACTTT; cdr3_aa: CSVVVDNSPLHF
clone_size: few; v_call: TRBV20-1; j_call: TRBJ2-7; d_call: -; cdr3_nt: TGCAGTGCAACCGACAGCCCGCCCGACACCGAGCAGTACTTC; cdr3_aa: CSATDSPPDTEQYF
clone_size: -; v_call: TRBV2; j_call: TRBJ1-2; d_call: -; cdr3_nt: TGTGCCAGCGCGTTAGAACCAGTGTCCTATGGCTACACCTTC; cdr3_aa: CASALEPVSYGYTF
clone_size: many; v_call: TRBV5-1; j_call: TRBJ2-5; d_call: -; cdr3_nt: TGCGCCAGCAGCTTAAGGGGGAGCCAAGAGACCCAGTACTTC; cdr3_aa: CASSLRGSQETQYF
clone_size: many; v_call: TRBV12-3/TRBV12-4; j_call: TRBJ1-1; d_call: TRBD1; cdr3_nt: TGTGCCAGCAGTTTAGCGGGGACAGTTGGTGAAGCTTTCTTT; cdr3_aa: CASSLAGTVGEAFF
clone_size: few; v_call: TRBV4-2; j_call: TRBJ2-7; d_call: TRBD1; cdr3_nt: TGTGCCAGCAGCCAGGAGAGGACAGGGGACTACGAGCAGTACTTC; cdr3_aa: CASSQERTGDYEQYF
clone_size: many; v_call: TRBV28; j_call: TRBJ2-2; d_call: -; cdr3_nt: TGTGCCAGCAGACCCGGACAGAAGACCGGGGAGCTGTTTTTT; cdr3_aa: CASRPGQKTGELFF
clone_size: many; v_call: TRBV12-3/TRBV12-4; j_call: TRBJ2-2; d_call: -; cdr3_nt: TGTGCCAGCAGTTTAATGACAGGCCCCGGGGAGCTGTTTTTT; cdr3_aa: CASSLMTGPGELFF
clone_size: -; v_call: TRBV3-1; j_call: TRBJ2-1; d_call: -; cdr3_nt: TGTGCCAGCAGCCAAGTTAACGGCAATGAGCAGTTCTTC; cdr3_aa: CASSQVNGNEQFF
clone_size: -; v_call: TRBV7-9; j_call: TRBJ2-1; d_call: TRBD2; cdr3_nt: TGTGCCAGCAGCGCCTCCGGGACTAGCGGCAATGAGCAGTTCTTC; cdr3_aa: CASSASGTSGNEQFF
clone_size: many; v_call: TRBV24-1; j_call: TRBJ2-1; d_call: TRBD1; cdr3_nt: TGTGCCACCAGTGACCGCCAGGGGACAGCCGCATACAATGAGCAGTTCTTC; cdr3_aa: CATSDRQGTAAYNEQFF
clone_size: many; v_call: TRBV5-4; j_call: TRBJ2-5; d_call: TRBD1; cdr3_nt: TGTGCCAGCAGCATAAGACAGGGCCAAGAGACCCAGTACTTC; cdr3_aa: CASSIRQGQETQYF
clone_size: few; v_call: TRBV10-3; j_call: TRBJ2-7; d_call: -; cdr3_nt: TGTGCCATCCAGGTGAGGCCCGATTACGAGCAGTACTTC; cdr3_aa: CAIQVRPDYEQYF
clone_size: many; v_call: TRBV5-1; j_call: TRBJ2-7; d_call: -; cdr3_nt: TGCGCCAGCAGCCCAGGGACATCTATTCCCTACGAGCAGTACTTC; cdr3_aa: CASSPGTSIPYEQYF
clone_size: -; v_call: TRBV2; j_call: TRBJ2-5; d_call: TRBD1; cdr3_nt: TGTGCCAGCAGTACCCTGGGACAGCCAGGCGGGACCCAGTACTTC; cdr3_aa: CASSTLGQPGGTQYF
clone_size: many; v_call: TRBV20-1; j_call: TRBJ2-7; d_call: TRBD2; cdr3_nt: TGCAGTGCTAGCGTACTAGCGGGGGTCTACGAGCAGTACTTC; cdr3_aa: CSASVLAGVYEQYF
clone_size: -; v_call: TRBV11-2; j_call: TRBJ2-2; d_call: -; cdr3_nt: TGTGCCAGCAGCTTAACTAGCGGGGAGCTGTTTTTT; cdr3_aa: CASSLTSGELFF
clone_size: -; v_call: TRBV18; j_call: TRBJ2-1; d_call: -; cdr3_nt: TGTGCCAGCTCACCAAAAAATACAGGGTATGAGCAGTTCTTC; cdr3_aa: CASSPKNTGYEQFF
clone_size: many; v_call: TRBV5-5; j_call: TRBJ2-6; d_call: -; cdr3_nt: TGTGCCAGCAGCTTCCTCTCTGGGGCCAACGTCCTGACTTTC; cdr3_aa: CASSFLSGANVLTF
clone_size: many; v_call: TRBV6-5; j_call: TRBJ2-1; d_call: TRBD2; cdr3_nt: TGTGCCAGCAGTTACGCCAAGACTAGCGGGATACACAATGAGCAGTTCTTC; cdr3_aa: CASSYAKTSGIHNEQFF
clone_size: -; v_call: TRBV20-1; j_call: TRBJ2-3; d_call: TRBD2; cdr3_nt: TGCAGTGCTAGAGCTAGCGGGCCTAGCACAGATACGCAGTATTTT; cdr3_aa: CSARASGPSTDTQYF
clone_size: many; v_call: TRBV29-1; j_call: TRBJ1-2; d_call: -; cdr3_nt: TGCAGCGTTATGACAGGCCCTAACTATGGCTACACCTTC; cdr3_aa: CSVMTGPNYGYTF
clone_size: few; v_call: TRBV11-1; j_call: TRBJ1-5; d_call: TRBD1; cdr3_nt: TGTGCCAGCAGCTCCTACCGGGACAGGGGGATGCAGGGCAATCAGCCCCAGCATTTT; cdr3_aa: CASSSYRDRGMQGNQPQHF
clone_size: -; v_call: TRBV4-2; j_call: TRBJ1-2; d_call: -; cdr3_nt: TGTGCCAGCAGCCAAGAGCGGGGCAGGGAGACCTATGGCTACACCTTC; cdr3_aa: CASSQERGRETYGYTF
clone_size: many; v_call: TRBV29-1; j_call: TRBJ2-1; d_call: -; cdr3_nt: TGCAGCGTTGGGGGGCTAAATTGGAATGAGCAGTTCTTC; cdr3_aa: CSVGGLNWNEQFF
clone_size: -; v_call: TRBV3-1; j_call: TRBJ2-5; d_call: -; cdr3_nt: TGTGCCAGCAGCCAAGCAATCGAACGGAAGACCCAGTACTTC; cdr3_aa: CASSQAIERKTQYF
clone_size: few; v_call: TRBV5-1; j_call: TRBJ2-1; d_call: TRBD1; cdr3_nt: TGCGCCAGCAGCTTCCCCCCCAGGGGGCCCGTAAGCAGGGAGCAGTTCTTC; cdr3_aa: CASSFPPRGPVSREQFF
clone_size: few; v_call: TRBV5-1; j_call: TRBJ2-7; d_call: -; cdr3_nt: TGCGCCAGCAGCCACAGACAGGCCGGACCCTACGAGCAGTACTTC; cdr3_aa: CASSHRQAGPYEQYF
clone_size: many; v_call: TRBV30; j_call: TRBJ2-2; d_call: TRBD1; cdr3_nt: TGTGCCTGGAGTACGGACAGGGGGCGCCTGATTAACACCGGGGAGCTGTTTTTT; cdr3_aa: CAWSTDRGRLINTGELFF
clone_size: few; v_call: TRBV4-2; j_call: TRBJ1-2; d_call: -; cdr3_nt: TGTGCCAGCAGCCAAGAGAACCAGATAGCTAACTATGGCTACACCTTC; cdr3_aa: CASSQENQIANYGYTF
clone_size: many; v_call: TRBV12-3/TRBV12-4; j_call: TRBJ1-5; d_call: -; cdr3_nt: TGTGCCAGCAGTTTAAGGTGGCCTACCAATCAGCCCCAGCATTTT; cdr3_aa: CASSLRWPTNQPQHF
clone_size: many; v_call: TRBV5-1; j_call: TRBJ2-2; d_call: TRBD1; cdr3_nt: TGCGCCAGCAGCACAGGGGGACTTTCGAACACCGGGGAGCTGTTTTTT; cdr3_aa: CASSTGGLSNTGELFF
clone_size: many; v_call: TRBV7-9; j_call: TRBJ1-2; d_call: TRBD1; cdr3_nt: TGTGCCAGCAGCCCCCGGACAGGGGGGACCTATGGCTACACCTTC; cdr3_aa: CASSPRTGGTYGYTF
clone_size: many; v_call: TRBV5-1; j_call: TRBJ2-4; d_call: TRBD1; cdr3_nt: TGCGCCAGCAGCTTGGGAGGGACAGGGTTAGCCAAAAACATTCAGTACTTC; cdr3_aa: CASSLGGTGLAKNIQYF
clone_size: many; v_call: TRBV7-2; j_call: TRBJ2-7; d_call: -; cdr3_nt: TGTGCCAGCAGCTTCCAAAGCTACGAGCAGTACTTC; cdr3_aa: CASSFQSYEQYF
clone_size: -; v_call: TRBV4-2; j_call: TRBJ1-5; d_call: -; cdr3_nt: TGTGCCAGCAGCACCCGGGTAGGGAGAGGGAGAGAGGGATTCAATCAGCCCCAGCATTTT; cdr3_aa: CASSTRVGRGREGFNQPQHF
clone_size: many; v_call: TRBV5-1; j_call: TRBJ2-5; d_call: TRBD1; cdr3_nt: TGCGCCAGCAGCTTCTGGGACAGGGTGCAAGAGACCCAGTACTTC; cdr3_aa: CASSFWDRVQETQYF
clone_size: many; v_call: TRBV29-1; j_call: TRBJ2-7; d_call: -; cdr3_nt: TGCAGCGTTGAAGGTGGTGCAGGCTCCTACGAGCAGTACTTC; cdr3_aa: CSVEGGAGSYEQYF
clone_size: many; v_call: TRBV29-1; j_call: TRBJ1-2; d_call: -; cdr3_nt: TGCAGCGTTGACGGCAGCTTCAATGGCTACACCTTC; cdr3_aa: CSVDGSFNGYTF
clone_size: few; v_call: TRBV7-9; j_call: TRBJ2-1; d_call: TRBD1; cdr3_nt: TGTGCCAGCAGCTTGATGACAGGGTCCTACAATGAGCAGTTCTTC; cdr3_aa: CASSLMTGSYNEQFF
clone_size: many; v_call: TRBV28; j_call: TRBJ2-3; d_call: -; cdr3_nt: TGTGCCAGCAGTTTCTCCCAAGGGGGGGCAGATACGCAGTATTTT; cdr3_aa: CASSFSQGGADTQYF
clone_size: many; v_call: TRBV25-1; j_call: TRBJ2-1; d_call: TRBD2; cdr3_nt: TGTGCCAGCAGTGAATTCGGTGGCGGCGGGGGGGTGGTCGATGAGCAGTTCTTC; cdr3_aa: CASSEFGGGGGVVDEQFF
clone_size: many; v_call: TRBV5-1; j_call: TRBJ2-3; d_call: TRBD2; cdr3_nt: TGCGCCAGCAACCTCAGGAGTCAGCGGGAGGGCCCGTTTGGTACGCAGTATTTT; cdr3_aa: CASNLRSQREGPFGTQYF